The 32 T cell receptor beta chains listed next were all sequenced from one sample in a study of T-cell reconstitution after alpha-beta-depleted transplantation in children. Unique molecular identifiers were built into the TCRbeta library. Each CDR3 protein gets one entry after TCRdb re-called the PCR reads with MiXCR. The profile shows 280,000 or so distinct CDR3 sequences, roughly 10% of them singletons. The sample in question was peripheral blood, obtained 180 days after TCRalphabeta/CD19-depleted stem cell transplant. The receptors originated from a male patient aged 2 to 9 who had a stem cell transplant for chronic granulomatous disease, so the T cells may come from the graft donor.

This clonotype was seen at least ten times. The rearrangement uses TRBV4-1 and TRBJ2-6; 7 bases match TRBD1. The CDR3 loop spans 15 amino acids. V lost 4 bases, J lost 2 bases, and 2 bases stayed unmatched. Germline V lookup: CDR1 MGHRA, CDR2 YSYEKL. CDR3 nucleotide sequence: TGCGCCAGCAGCCGGGACAGAGCTGGGGCCAACGTCCTGACTTTC. Translating gives CASSRDRAGANVLTF.

This clonotype is deemed medium-sized. This chain links TRBV6-5 with TRBJ1-2; D remains ambiguous. Trimming left V 6 bases short and J 8 bases short, with 13 bases between. CDR3 length: 12 amino acids. Germline values: CDR1 MNHEY, CDR2 SVGAGI. This CDR3 is CASSRGWRGYTF. The CDR3 DNA reads TGTGCCAGCAGCCGAGGATGGAGGGGCTACACCTTC.

V is TRBV14 and J is TRBJ2-1, with 9 nucleotides matching TRBD1. Germline CDR1 is SGHDN and CDR2 is FVKESK. The V and J ends lost 4 bases and 3 bases, in that order; junction bases with no gene match: 4. The CDR3 totals 15 residues. The DNA of the CDR3 is TGTGCCAGCAGCCCCCGGGACAGGGACTACAATGAGCAGTTCTTC. This translates into CASSPRDRDYNEQFF.

This clonotype was detected many times. The chain combines TRBV7-7 with TRBJ2-1; 8 bases fit TRBD2. The germline V gene has CDR1 SSHAT and CDR2 FNYEAQ (reference sequence). V lost 0 bases, J lost 7 bases, and 2 bases stayed unmatched. This CDR3 spans 14 amino acids. The CDR3 bases are TGTGCCAGCAGCTTAGCAGGGACTAGGAATGAGCAGTTCTTC. Amino acids: CASSLAGTRNEQFF.

Many counts were recorded for this clonotype. This chain connects TRBV29-1 to TRBJ2-2, with 8 bases lining up with TRBD1. Germline CDR1 is SQVTM and CDR2 is ANQGSEA. The V and J ends lost 1 base and 1 base, in that order; junction bases with no gene match: 2. The CDR3 is made up of 15 amino acids. The CDR3 reads CSVEGDRWNTGELFF. In DNA, the CDR3 is TGCAGCGTTGAAGGGGACAGGTGGAACACCGGGGAGCTGTTTTTT.

The genes are TRBV5-1 and TRBJ2-3; D possibly corresponds to TRBD1 (5 bases). The DNA end is more similar to TRBJ1-5, so the J call may be wrong. The CDR3 sequence is 15 residues long. Germline assignment: CDR1 SGHRS and CDR2 YFSETQ. CDR3 sequence: CASRGLAENTDTQHF. The CDR3 DNA reads as TGCGCCAGCCGGGGACTAGCGGAAAACACAGATACGCAGCATTTT.

The gene calls are TRBV10-3 and TRBJ2-7; 7 bases line up with TRBD1. The CDR3 loop spans 15 amino acids. The germline gives CDR1 ENHRY, CDR2 SYGVKD. Trimming cost V 6 bases and J 1 base; bases outside gene matches: 9. The CDR3 loop is CAISRRDRMSYEQYF. The CDR3 DNA sequence: TGTGCCATCAGCCGCCGGGACAGAATGTCCTACGAGCAGTACTTC.

This clonotype was seen ten or more times. The genes are TRBV20-1 and TRBJ1-2; 10 bases are shared with TRBD1. V lost 0 bases to trimming and J lost 1 base; unmatched junction nucleotides: 8. The CDR3 loop spans 17 amino acids. Germline CDR1 is DFQATT and CDR2 is SNEGSKA (reference sequence). This CDR3 is CSARDQGQGNRNYGYTF. The CDR3 bases are TGCAGTGCTAGAGATCAGGGACAGGGGAACCGTAACTATGGCTACACCTTC.

This clonotype was seen ten or more times. The V gene is TRBV28, the J gene TRBJ2-7, with 8 bases aligning to TRBD2. Germline values: CDR1 MDHEN, CDR2 SYDVKM. CDR3 length: 12 residues. V lost 8 bases and J lost 3; bases outside the gene matches: 3. The CDR3 loop reads CASRTSSYEQYF. The CDR3 DNA reads TGTGCCAGCCGGACTAGCAGCTACGAGCAGTACTTC.

At least ten counts were recorded for this clonotype. The chain has TRBV7-2 and TRBJ2-3; D might be TRBD1 (6 bases). Trimming pared 6 bases from V and 0 bases from J, leaving 16 bases between. From germline, CDR1 is SGHTA and CDR2 FQGNSA. This CDR3 contains 16 residues. CDR3 bases: TGTGCCAGCAGTCGTAAGGTCCAGGGGAGCACAGATACGCAGTATTTT. Protein product: CASSRKVQGSTDTQYF.

In this sample, this clonotype turned up many times. The chain carries TRBV27 and TRBJ2-3, with 9 bases fitting TRBD2. Germline V CDR1 and CDR2: MNHEY, SMNVEV (reference sequence). The CDR3 covers 13 residues. V trimming: 3 bases; J trimming: 9 bases; junction bases outside the gene matches: 4. The CDR3 coding sequence is TGTGCCAGCAGTTTCCCGGGACTAGCAACGCAGTATTTT. It yields the protein CASSFPGLATQYF.

Concerning this clonotype: This may be a read error, as it is one base from a much larger clone. The chain employs TRBV28 and TRBJ1-1; 8 nucleotides align to TRBD1. CDR1 MDHEN and CDR2 SYDVKM come from the germline V gene. The CDR3 covers 15 residues. The CDR3 sequence is CAISPSQGVRTEAFF. In DNA, the CDR3 is TGTGCCATCAGTCCATCACAGGGGGTTAGGACTGAAGCTTTCTTT.

This clonotype was seen many times. The chain carries TRBV12-3 or TRBV12-4 and TRBJ1-2, with D possibly being TRBD1 (5 bases). The CDR3 is 15 amino acids. V lost 3 bases to trimming and J lost 7 bases, with 18 bases between them. CDR3 region: CASSFGVGGALGYTF. For the CDR3, the DNA is TGTGCCAGCAGTTTCGGGGTTGGAGGGGCGCTTGGCTACACCTTC.

The sample holds a few counts of this clonotype. The chain links TRBV7-2 to TRBJ2-2, with D possibly being TRBD1 or TRBD2 (5 bases each). V dropped 1 base and J dropped 7 bases, with 16 bases sitting between them. The CDR3 runs to 16 residues. Per germline, CDR1 SGHTA and CDR2 FQGNSA. This CDR3 is CASSLVGGPQGGELFF. The CDR3 nucleotides are TGTGCCAGCAGCTTAGTAGGAGGACCTCAGGGCGGGGAGCTGTTTTTT.

This clonotype appeared many times. The rearrangement uses TRBV7-9 and TRBJ2-1; perhaps TRBD2 as D (6 bases). The length of the CDR3 is 12 residues. V lost 0 bases, J lost 12 bases, and 9 bases lay in between. CDR1 is SEHNR, CDR2 FQNEAQ, per germline (reference sequence). CDR3 nucleotides: TGTGCCAGCAGCTTAGCGGGGGGTGGGCAGTTCTTC. Translating gives CASSLAGGGQFF.

Many counts were recorded for this clonotype. The chain couples TRBV7-3 to TRBJ2-1, with D possibly being TRBD2 (5 bases). Germline CDR1 reads SGHTA; CDR2 reads FQGTGA. V was shortened by 5 bases and J by 9 bases, with 11 bases between the two germline ends. CDR3 size: 12 residues. The CDR3 DNA sequence: TGTGCCAGCAGCAGAGGAGGTAGTGAGCAGTTCTTC. Protein sequence: CASSRGGSEQFF.

This clonotype was seen at least ten times. The genes are TRBV6-1 and TRBJ1-5; no definite D call. Trimming left V 6 bases short and J 0 bases short, with 9 bases between. Germline-derived CDR1 and CDR2 are MNHNS and SASEGT. This CDR3 contains 14 residues. The CDR3 protein is CASSPSYSNQPQHF. The CDR3 DNA follows: TGTGCCAGCAGCCCGAGTTATAGCAATCAGCCCCAGCATTTT.

In this sample, this clonotype turned up many times. The chain carries TRBV15 and TRBJ1-2; unclear D gene. The germline V gene has CDR1 LNHNV and CDR2 YYDKDF (reference sequence). There are 14 residues in the CDR3. Trimming took 3 bases from V and 4 from J, leaving 12 bases between them. The CDR3: CATSRKVGGYGYTF. The CDR3 nucleotides are TGTGCCACCAGCAGGAAGGTGGGTGGCTATGGCTACACCTTC.

The table lists this clonotype with many counts. J is TRBJ1-1 and V is TRBV6-1; D might be TRBD1 (5 bases). The CDR3 is made up of 15 amino acids. Germline V gene sequence: CDR1 MNHNS, CDR2 SASEGT. V was pared by 1 base and J by 1 base, with 10 bases between. The CDR3: CASSEGGGGNTEAFF. The CDR3, as DNA: TGTGCCAGCAGTGAAGGGGGGGGAGGGAACACTGAAGCTTTCTTT.

This clonotype appeared many times. The chain is built from TRBV11-2 and TRBJ2-1; TRBD2 matches 10 bases. The germline V gene has CDR1 SGHAT and CDR2 FQNNGV. This CDR3 comprises 20 residues. The trim removed 5 bases at V and 4 bases at J, leaving 20 bases unmatched. CDR3 nucleotide sequence: TGTGCCAGCAGCCTAGTCGGGGCAGGGAGCGGGAGGGCCGTGTACAATGAGCAGTTCTTC. Amino acids: CASSLVGAGSGRAVYNEQFF.

The chain joins TRBV12-3 or TRBV12-4 to TRBJ2-1; D tentatively reads TRBD1 or TRBD2 (5 bases each). Trimming cost V 5 bases and J 6 bases, with 20 bases left between them. The CDR3 is 16 residues long. The DNA for the CDR3 is TGTGCCAGCAGTCACCCCGGGACCCTTGTTACCAATGAGCAGTTCTTC. This translates into CASSHPGTLVTNEQFF.

Concerning this clonotype: Since a much larger clone is just one base distant, this may be a read error. CDR3 DNA sequence: TGTGCCTGCTCCCGAGGGGTAGACTACGAGCAGTACTTC. The encoded protein is CACSRGVDYEQYF. The chain joins TRBV9 to TRBJ2-7; possibly TRBD1 or TRBD2 for D (5 bases each). Germline V gives CDR1 SGDLS, CDR2 YYNGEE. The CDR3 is 13 residues long. Trimming removed 10 bases at V and 3 bases at J, with 17 bases between. Variable domain in full (rest from reference TRBV9 and TRBJ2-7): DSGVTQTPKHLITATGQRVTLRCSPRSGDLSVYWYQQSLDQGLQFLIQYYNGEERAKGNILERFSAQQFPDLHSELNLSSLELGDSALYFCACSRGVDYEQYFGPGTRLTVT.

This clonotype occurred many times. The genes are TRBV5-1 and TRBJ2-1; TRBD2 aligns across 7 bases. Trimming removed 4 bases from V and 4 bases from J; junction bases left unmatched: 5. Germline-derived CDR1 and CDR2 are SGHRS and YFSETQ. The CDR3 has 14 amino acids. This chain's CDR3 is CASSGSGIYNEQFF. The CDR3 DNA follows: TGCGCCAGCAGCGGGAGCGGGATTTACAATGAGCAGTTCTTC.

This clonotype was recorded a few times. The chain recombines TRBV18 with TRBJ2-2; D call uncertain. This CDR3 contains 14 residues. The V end was cut by 3 bases, the J end by 1 base, with 6 bases between. Germline lookup yields CDR1 KGHSH and CDR2 LQKENI. Written as DNA, the CDR3 is TGTGCCAGCTCACCGGGCAAGAACACCGGGGAGCTGTTTTTT. This codes for CASSPGKNTGELFF.

This clonotype was seen repeatedly, ten times or more. The V gene is TRBV7-8, the J gene TRBJ2-3; D not resolved. CDR3 size: 15 residues. Germline CDR1 and CDR2: SGHVS and FQNEAQ. Trimming removed 5 bases from V and 1 base from J, with 13 bases in between. The CDR3 region is CASSLGWARTDTQYF. CDR3 in DNA: TGTGCCAGCAGCCTGGGCTGGGCCCGCACAGATACGCAGTATTTT. Drawing the rest from reference TRBV7-8 and TRBJ2-3, the complete variable domain is GAGVSQSPRYKVAKRGQDVALRCDPISGHVSLFWYQQALGQGPEFLTYFQNEAQLDKSGLPSDRFFAERPEGSVSTLKIQRTQQEDSAVYLCASSLGWARTDTQYFGPGTRLTVL.

The chain recombines TRBV21-1 with TRBJ1-1. TRBV21-1 represents a pseudogene. The CDR3 length is 14 residues. This chain's CDR3 is CASSPLYGRAEAFF. CDR3 coding DNA: TGTGCCAGCAGCCCTTTGTACGGAAGGGCTGAAGCTTTCTTT.

This clonotype was recorded many times. This chain uses TRBV4-2 with TRBJ2-3; 9 nucleotides line up with TRBD2. V lost 0 bases, J lost 5 bases, and 12 bases stayed unmatched. Germline lookup yields CDR1 LGHNA and CDR2 YNFKEQ. This CDR3 has 18 residues. CDR3 protein: CASSQDLRLREGEDTQYF. The DNA of the CDR3 is TGTGCCAGCAGCCAAGATCTAAGATTGCGGGAGGGCGAAGATACGCAGTATTTT.

Ten or more counts support this clonotype. J is TRBJ2-5 and V is TRBV4-2; tentative D call: TRBD2 (5 bases). This CDR3 has 13 residues. The germline V gene has CDR1 LGHNA and CDR2 YNFKEQ. Trimming cost V 1 base and J 2 bases, with 5 bases left between them. The CDR3 nucleotides are TGTGCCAGCAGCCAAGGGGAGCAAGAGACCCAGTACTTC. It yields the protein CASSQGEQETQYF.

This clonotype was recorded at least ten times. The chain links TRBV6-1 to TRBJ2-3; no definite D call. V shed 2 bases and J shed 2 bases, with 11 bases lying between them. Germline V gene lookup returns CDR1 MNHNS and CDR2 SASEGT. This CDR3 is 15 amino acids long. The CDR3 protein is CASSEMGRPTDTQYF. The CDR3 DNA follows: TGTGCCAGCAGTGAAATGGGCAGACCCACAGATACGCAGTATTTT.

This clonotype came up many times. The V call is TRBV7-9, the J call TRBJ1-2; D ambiguous. This CDR3 contains 11 residues. V lost 1 base and J lost 13, with 10 bases in between. Germline CDR1 SEHNR, CDR2 FQNEAQ (reference sequence). The CDR3 nucleotides read TGTGCCAGCAGCTTAGGGGTGGTTTGCACCTTC. It is translated as CASSLGVVCTF.

Ten or more counts support this clonotype. The rearrangement uses TRBV12-3 or TRBV12-4 and TRBJ2-3, with D perhaps TRBD2 (7 bases). Trimming removed 4 bases at V and 0 bases at J, with 23 bases between. The CDR3 consists of 19 residues. In DNA, the CDR3 is TGTGCCAGCAGTTCCCCGGTCGGGGGGCGGGCCTTAAGCACAGATACGCAGTATTTT. It encodes CASSSPVGGRALSTDTQYF.

Comments on this clonotype: This may come from a read error, since a much larger clone is one base off. The chain links TRBV28 to TRBJ2-2, with 9 bases fitting TRBD1. The CDR3 has 17 amino acids. Germline values: CDR1 MDHEN, CDR2 SYDVKM. The CDR3 region is CASSRRDRASNIGELFF. The CDR3 DNA reads TGTGCCAGCAGTCGCCGGGACAGGGCCTCGAACATCGGGGAGCTGTTTTTT. Variable domain in full (rest from reference TRBV28 and TRBJ2-2): DVKVTQSSRYLVKRTGEKVFLECVQDMDHENMFWYRQDPGLGLRLIYFSYDVKMKEKGDIPEGYSVSREKKERFSLILESASTNQTSMYLCASSRRDRASNIGELFFGEGSRLTVL.